The 9 T cell receptor beta chains presented below share a single source sample, sequenced in a study of long-term antiretroviral therapy in people with HIV. Running of the v3.0 immunoSEQ assay took place at survey level. TCRdb's copy holds only in-frame clones and misses some; the assay was immunoSEQ multiplex PCR. This sample has 24,000 or so clones; 80% to 90% occur once, and the top ten carry roughly 5.5%. Material: unsorted PBMCs, obtained 3 years after starting antiretroviral therapy. The receptors were sampled from a man younger than 35 with HIV.

The chain joins TRBV19 to TRBJ1-5, with a possible D match to TRBD1 (5 bases). V dropped 9 bases and J dropped 6 bases, with 18 bases sitting between them. The germline CDR1 and CDR2 sequences are LNHDA and SQIVND (reference sequence). The CDR3 has 14 residues. The CDR3 region is CASGSGEVGQPQHF. In DNA, the CDR3 is TGTGCCAGCGGTTCGGGGGAGGTTGGTCAGCCCCAGCATTTT.

The chain has TRBV10-3 and TRBJ2-6, with 8 bases fitting TRBD1. With V trimmed by 7 bases and J by 0 bases, 5 bases remained unmatched. Looked up from germline, CDR1 is ENHRY and CDR2 is SYGVKD. This CDR3 spans 16 amino acids. The CDR3 loop is CAITADRDSGANVLTF. The CDR3 DNA reads TGTGCCATCACGGCGGACAGGGACTCTGGGGCCAACGTCCTGACTTTC.

The DNA of the CDR3 is TGTGCCTCAGCGGGCAGCTCCTACGAGCAGTACTTC. It translates to CASAGSSYEQYF. The J gene is TRBJ2-7, the V gene TRBV19, with D perhaps matching TRBD2 (6 bases). Germline assignment: CDR1 LNHDA and CDR2 SQIVND (reference sequence). The CDR3 is made up of 12 amino acids. Trimming took 11 bases from V and 0 from J, leaving 11 bases between them. The whole variable domain, remainder taken from reference TRBV19 and TRBJ2-7, is DGGITQSPKYLFRKEGQNVTLSCEQNLNHDAMYWYRQDPGQGLRLIYYSQIVNDFQKGDIAEGYSVSREKKESFPLTVTSAQKNPTAFYLCASAGSSYEQYFGPGTRLTVT.

V gene TRBV6-1 combines with J gene TRBJ1-6, with a tentative D call TRBD1 (5 bases). Trimming pared 10 bases from V and 7 bases from J, leaving 17 bases between. From germline, CDR1 is MNHNS and CDR2 SASEGT. There are 14 residues in the CDR3. The CDR3 DNA sequence: TGTGCCACTCGTTGGGGGACGGACAATTCACCCCTCCACTTT. It is translated as CATRWGTDNSPLHF.

As for this clone: This specimen includes other DNA sequences encoding the same CDR3. The chain combines TRBV9 with TRBJ2-5; weak D call: TRBD2 (5 bases). The length of the CDR3 is 14 residues. Trimming pared 0 bases from V and 4 bases from J, leaving 10 bases between. Per the germline V gene, CDR1 is SGDLS and CDR2 is YYNGEE. As DNA, the CDR3 is TGTGCCAGCAGCGTAGCTTATCGGGGAGAGACCCAGTACTTC. Its translation: CASSVAYRGETQYF.

This chain joins TRBV28 and TRBJ1-2; D is unclear. CDR3 length equals 11 residues. Between the trimmed V and J ends, which lost 1 base and 5 bases, there was a span of 2 bases. Per germline, CDR1 MDHEN and CDR2 SYDVKM. The CDR3 DNA is TGTGCCAGCAGTTTATCGTATGGCTACACCTTC. Encoded protein: CASSLSYGYTF.

The gene calls are TRBV7-9 and TRBJ1-1, with 10 bases that match TRBD1. V lost 5 bases to trimming and J lost 7 bases; unmatched junction nucleotides: 10. Germline V gene data show CDR1 as SEHNR and CDR2 as FQNEAQ (reference sequence). The CDR3 is made up of 15 amino acids. The CDR3 DNA sequence: TGTGCCAGCAGCAACAGACAGGGGGCACCTCTTGAAGCTTTCTTT. Translated: CASSNRQGAPLEAFF.

The genes are TRBV30 and TRBJ2-1, with D possibly TRBD2 on 6 matching bases. Germline V CDR1 and CDR2: GTSNPN, SVGIG (reference sequence). Trimming shortened V by 7 bases and J by 8 bases, and 12 bases separated the two germline ends. CDR3 size: 11 residues. The CDR3 DNA reads TGTGCCTCTGGGACTTCGCATGAGCAGTTCTTC. This codes for CASGTSHEQFF.

The rearrangement joins TRBV6-1 to TRBJ2-7; unclear D gene. Germline V gives CDR1 MNHNS, CDR2 SASEGT. V was cut by 1 base and J by 6 bases, with 13 bases left in between. The CDR3 is made up of 14 amino acids. CDR3 nucleotide sequence: TGTGCCAGCAGTGAAGGTGGCAAGGGCGGCGAGCAGTACTTC. This translates into CASSEGGKGGEQYF.